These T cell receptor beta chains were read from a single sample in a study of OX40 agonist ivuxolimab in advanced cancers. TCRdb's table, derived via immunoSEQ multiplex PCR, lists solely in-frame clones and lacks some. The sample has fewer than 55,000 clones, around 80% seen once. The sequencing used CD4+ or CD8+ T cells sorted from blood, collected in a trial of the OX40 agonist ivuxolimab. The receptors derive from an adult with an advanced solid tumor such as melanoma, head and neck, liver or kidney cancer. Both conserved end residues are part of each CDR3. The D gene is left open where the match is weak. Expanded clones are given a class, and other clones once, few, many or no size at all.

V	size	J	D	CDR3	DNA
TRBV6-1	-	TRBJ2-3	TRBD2	CASSEARLAGGRDTQYF	TGTGCCAGCAGTGAAGCGCGGCTAGCGGGGGGAAGGGATACGCAGTATTTT
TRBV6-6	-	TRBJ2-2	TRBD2	CASGGGGSANTGELFF	TGTGCCAGCGGGGGCGGGGGGAGCGCGAACACCGGGGAGCTGTTTTTT
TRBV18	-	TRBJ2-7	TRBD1	CASSRTGGPTYEQYF	TGTGCCAGCTCACGTACAGGGGGGCCCACCTACGAGCAGTACTTC
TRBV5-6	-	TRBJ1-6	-	CASSSYNSPLHF	TGTGCCAGCAGCTCATATAATTCACCCCTCCACTTT
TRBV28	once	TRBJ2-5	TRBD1	CASSRPDRGPQETQYF	TGTGCCAGCAGCCGCCCGGACAGGGGCCCGCAAGAGACCCAGTACTTC
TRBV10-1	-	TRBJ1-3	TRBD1	CASRLMDRDPGSGNTIYF	TGCGCCAGCAGACTGATGGACAGGGATCCGGGATCTGGAAACACCATATATTTT
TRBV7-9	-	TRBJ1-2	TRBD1	CASSLSGTEIGYTF	TGTGCCAGCAGTCTTTCCGGGACAGAAATTGGCTACACCTTC
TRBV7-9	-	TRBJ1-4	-	CASSLPIGATNEKLFF	TGTGCCAGCAGCTTACCCATCGGGGCAACTAATGAAAAACTGTTTTTT
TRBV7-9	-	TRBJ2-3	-	CASSLISDTQYF	TGTGCCAGCAGCTTAATATCAGATACGCAGTATTTT
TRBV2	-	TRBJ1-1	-	CASKGGMNTEAFF	TGTGCCAGCAAAGGCGGGATGAACACTGAAGCTTTCTTT
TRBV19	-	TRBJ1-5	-	CASSDGPNQPQHF	TGTGCCAGTAGTGACGGGCCAAATCAGCCCCAGCATTTT
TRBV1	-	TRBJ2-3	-	CTSSQGKFPSSTDTQYF	TGCACCAGCAGCCAAGGGAAGTTTCCCTCCAGCACAGATACGCAGTATTTT
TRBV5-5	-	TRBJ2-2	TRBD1	CASSADRGLTTGELFF	TGTGCCAGCAGCGCCGACAGGGGGCTAACGACCGGGGAGCTGTTTTTT
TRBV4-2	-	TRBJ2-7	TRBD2	CASSPTGTSGYEQYF	TGTGCCAGCAGCCCTACCGGGACTAGCGGTTACGAGCAGTACTTC
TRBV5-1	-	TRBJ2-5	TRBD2	CASSLTGGPQETQYF	TGCGCCAGCAGCTTGACGGGAGGCCCCCAAGAGACCCAGTACTTC
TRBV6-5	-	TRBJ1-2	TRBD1	CASTLQGKYGYTF	TGTGCCAGCACCCTACAGGGGAAGTATGGCTACACCTTC
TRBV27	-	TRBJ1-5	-	CASSLWGGQPQHF	TGTGCCAGCAGTTTGTGGGGAGGTCAGCCCCAGCATTTT
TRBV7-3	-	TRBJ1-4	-	CASSLTPQTEEKLFF	TGTGCCAGCAGCTTAACCCCACAGACGGAGGAAAAACTGTTTTTT
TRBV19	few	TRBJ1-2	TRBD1	CASSIEGTAGYTF	TGTGCCAGTAGTATAGAGGGGACAGCGGGCTACACCTTC
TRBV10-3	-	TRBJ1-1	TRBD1	CAISESEGAGFF	TGTGCCATCAGTGAGTCGGAGGGGGCTGGTTTCTTT
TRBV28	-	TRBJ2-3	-	CASSGFSPETTDTQYF	TGTGCCAGCAGTGGATTTTCCCCTGAGACCACAGATACGCAGTATTTT
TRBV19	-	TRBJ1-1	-	CASSLGVGTEAFF	TGTGCCAGTAGCCTCGGGGTTGGGACTGAAGCTTTCTTT